A single T cell receptor (beta chain) is shown here with its context. The antigen is unknown. The data belong to a study of cytomegalovirus exposure and HLA in healthy donors. General study findings and limits: Generally TCR sequences proved uncommon, though certain public TCRs appeared in numerous donors. In the approximately 120 validation repertoires, a later analysis found that first-cohort TCR clusters tended to co-occur. Some TCR beta chains (more than 150 of them) were listed as cytomegalovirus-associated.

Profiling relied on immunoSEQ multiplex PCR, and the TCRdb table lists in-frame clones only, not all of them. In the table there are fewer than 350,000 clones, around nine tenths of which are singletons. From germline, CDR1 is LGHNA and CDR2 YSLEER. The CDR3 is made up of 13 amino acids. Trimming stripped 0 bases from V and 7 bases from J, with 9 bases between. The chain uses TRBV4-3 and TRBJ1-2, with D hard to call. The source material was PBMCs. The sequence came from a young woman in good health and CMV-seronegative. CDR3 amino acids: CASSQDATFGYTF. In DNA, the CDR3 is TGCGCCAGCAGCCAAGATGCGACATTTGGCTACACCTTC.